The source of this T cell receptor beta chain is a study of cytomegalovirus exposure and HLA in healthy donors. On the study more broadly: Earlier results showed some 120 million unique TCR beta sequences derived from approximately 170 million T cells. Findings of the study overall: In a later analysis, TCR beta V- and J-gene trimming showed a link to a missense DCLRE1C variant. A later analysis associated 15,000 to 20,000 TCR beta sequences with HLA alleles at a 0.05 false discovery rate. By HLA locus, TCR association rates varied in a later analysis, with DRB1 showing the most and HLA-C the fewest.

Note on this clone: Its antigen is unidentified.

The length of the CDR3 is 13 residues. V lost 2 bases and J lost 5, with 10 bases in between. Germline CDR1 and CDR2: GTSNPN and SVGIG (reference sequence). Amplification used 60 Vbeta primers and 13 Jbeta primers. Some clones are missing from TCRdb's copy, which holds only in-frame ones; the method was immunoSEQ multiplex PCR. The table lists about 78,000 clones, about three quarters of them singletons. Sample: PBMCs. J is TRBJ1-5 and V is TRBV30; D may be TRBD1 (6 bases). The sequence was collected from a woman aged 40 to 50 in good health and CMV-seropositive. CDR3 amino acids: CAWSYRDDQPQHF. CDR3 nucleotide sequence: TGTGCCTGGAGTTACAGGGACGATCAGCCCCAGCATTTT. Looking up the rest from reference TRBV30 and TRBJ1-5 gives the full variable domain: SQTIHQWPATLVQPVGSPLSLECTVEGTSNPNLYWYRQAAGRGLQLLFYSVGIGQISSEVPQNLSASRPQDRQFILSSKKLLLSDSGFYLCAWSYRDDQPQHFGDGTRLSIL.